The 6 T cell receptor beta chains in this list originate from one sample, sequenced in a study of cytomegalovirus exposure and HLA in healthy donors. Vbeta (60) and Jbeta (13) primers were used in the PCR. Only in-frame clones appear in the TCRdb table, and some are missing; sequencing was by immunoSEQ multiplex PCR. This sample carries roughly 120,000 clones, more than 65% of them seen once, and the ten largest clones take 1.4% to 1.5%. Sequencing was done on a sample of PBMCs. Receptors were obtained from a woman aged 18-29 years in good health and CMV-seronegative.

The chain couples TRBV11-3 to TRBJ2-1; tentatively, D is TRBD2 (6 bases). Trimming removed 2 bases from V and 3 bases from J, with 14 bases in between. CDR1 and CDR2 from the germline V gene are SGHNT and YENEEA. This CDR3 region has 16 residues. The CDR3, as DNA: TGTGCCAGCAGCTTATCCGGGACTCGCAACTACAATGAGCAGTTCTTC. It yields the protein CASSLSGTRNYNEQFF.

The chain joins TRBV7-9 to TRBJ1-4, with no clear D. The CDR3 has 15 amino acids. The germline gives CDR1 SEHNR, CDR2 FQNEAQ (reference sequence). V lost 5 bases and J lost 7, with 17 bases in between. The CDR3 DNA follows: TGTGCCAGCAGCCCCAGGCGGGGATCAGGTGAAAAACTGTTTTTT. The encoded protein is CASSPRRGSGEKLFF.

This clone showed up just a few times. The chain recombines TRBV5-1 with TRBJ2-5, with 11 bases aligning to TRBD2. In germline, CDR1 is SGHRS, CDR2 YFSETQ. V lost 1 base to trimming and J lost 1 base; unmatched junction nucleotides: 6. The CDR3 is 17 amino acids. CDR3 sequence: CASSLFSTSGTQETQYF. The CDR3 bases are TGCGCCAGCAGCTTGTTTTCGACTAGCGGGACCCAAGAGACCCAGTACTTC. Looking up the rest from reference TRBV5-1 and TRBJ2-5 gives the full variable domain: KAGVTQTPRYLIKTRGQQVTLSCSPISGHRSVSWYQQTPGQGLQFLFEYFSETQRNKGNFPGRFSGRQFSNSRSEMNVSTLELGDSALYLCASSLFSTSGTQETQYFGPGTRLLVL.

The chain links TRBV29-1 to TRBJ1-5, with D possibly being TRBD1 (5 bases). The length of the CDR3 is 13 residues. CDR1 is SQVTM and CDR2 is ANQGSEA in the germline V gene. V was clipped by 5 bases and J by 11 bases, with 19 bases between them. Here the CDR3 reads CSVSEGAGGTQHF. CDR3 coding DNA: TGCAGCGTTTCAGAGGGCGCTGGGGGGACCCAGCATTTT.

CDR3 region: CASSTTGASGELFF. CDR3 nucleotide sequence: TGTGCCAGTAGTACAACAGGGGCATCAGGGGAGCTGTTTTTT. The J gene is TRBJ2-2, the V gene TRBV19; the match to TRBD1 covers 7 bases. Germline assignment: CDR1 LNHDA and CDR2 SQIVND (reference sequence). CDR3 length equals 14 residues. J was trimmed by 8 bases and V by 4 bases; bases with no gene match: 7.

The J gene is TRBJ1-2, the V gene TRBV6-5, with D tentatively TRBD1 (5 bases). With 4 bases removed from V and 4 bases from J, the gap between germline ends came to 16 bases. CDR1 and CDR2 from the germline V gene are MNHEY and SVGAGI. The CDR3 runs to 15 residues. This CDR3 reads CASSSPWDSPYGYTF. DNA for the CDR3: TGTGCCAGCAGTTCCCCCTGGGACTCCCCCTATGGCTACACCTTC.